This TCR beta chain was recorded in a study of cytomegalovirus exposure and HLA in healthy donors. Broader study findings: Later, an analysis showed that TCR beta chains associated with HLA were more clonally expanded than others that were equally common.

The PCR contained 60 Vbeta and 13 Jbeta primers. Some clones are missing from TCRdb's copy, which holds only in-frame ones; the method was immunoSEQ multiplex PCR. The sample records about 42,000 clones, approximately 55% being singletons. This clone was seen only a few times. Its matching antigen is unknown. This CDR3 comprises 17 residues. Germline V gene sequence: CDR1 SGHDT, CDR2 YYEEEE. Trimming took 0 bases from V and 3 from J, leaving 18 bases between them. Sequenced: PBMCs. The rearrangement joins TRBV5-6 to TRBJ1-2, with a possible D match to TRBD1 (6 bases). This receptor was identified in a human donor in good health. The CDR3 DNA follows: TGTGCCAGCAGCTTGGAACTATTGACAGGCAGGGACTATGGCTACACCTTC. Protein sequence: CASSLELLTGRDYGYTF.